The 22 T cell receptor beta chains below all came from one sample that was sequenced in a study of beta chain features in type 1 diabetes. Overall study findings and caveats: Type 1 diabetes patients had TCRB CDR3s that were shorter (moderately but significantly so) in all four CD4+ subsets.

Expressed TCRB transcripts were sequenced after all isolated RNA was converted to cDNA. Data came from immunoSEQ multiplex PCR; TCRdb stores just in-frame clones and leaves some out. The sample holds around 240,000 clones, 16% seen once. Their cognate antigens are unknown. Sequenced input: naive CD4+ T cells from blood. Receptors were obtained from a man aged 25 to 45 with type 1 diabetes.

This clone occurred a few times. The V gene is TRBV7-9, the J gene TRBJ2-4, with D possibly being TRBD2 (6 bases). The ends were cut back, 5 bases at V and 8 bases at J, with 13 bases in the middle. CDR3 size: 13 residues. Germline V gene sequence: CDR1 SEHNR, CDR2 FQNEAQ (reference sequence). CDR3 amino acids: CASSHGGLDIQYF. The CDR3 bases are TGTGCCAGCAGCCACGGGGGTTTGGACATTCAGTACTTC.

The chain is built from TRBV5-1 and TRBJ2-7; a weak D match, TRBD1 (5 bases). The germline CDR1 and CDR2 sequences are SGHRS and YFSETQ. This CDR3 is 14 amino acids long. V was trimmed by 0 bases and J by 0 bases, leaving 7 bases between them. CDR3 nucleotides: TGCGCCAGCAGCTTGGGACAGATCTCCTACGAGCAGTACTTC. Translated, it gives CASSLGQISYEQYF.

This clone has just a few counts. DNA for the CDR3: TGCGCCAGCAGCTTGGTAGGGACATCTCAAGAGACCCAGTACTTC. Amino acids: CASSLVGTSQETQYF. The genes are TRBV5-1 and TRBJ2-5; D is perhaps TRBD1 (6 bases). The CDR3 loop spans 15 amino acids. Per the germline V gene, CDR1 is SGHRS and CDR2 is YFSETQ. The germline V and J ends were trimmed by 0 bases and 2 bases, with 11 bases remaining between them.

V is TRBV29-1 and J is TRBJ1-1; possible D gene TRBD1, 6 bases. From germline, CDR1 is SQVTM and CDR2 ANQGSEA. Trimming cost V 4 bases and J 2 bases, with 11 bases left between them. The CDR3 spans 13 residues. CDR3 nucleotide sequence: TGCAGCGTTGTGTTAGGGGGAAACACTGAAGCTTTCTTT. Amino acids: CSVVLGGNTEAFF.

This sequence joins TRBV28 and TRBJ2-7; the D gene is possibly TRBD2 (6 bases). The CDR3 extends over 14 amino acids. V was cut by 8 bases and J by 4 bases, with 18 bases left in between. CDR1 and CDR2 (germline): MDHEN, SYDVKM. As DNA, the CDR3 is TGTGCCAGCGGAAATTCAGGGACTTTGTACGAGCAGTACTTC. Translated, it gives CASGNSGTLYEQYF. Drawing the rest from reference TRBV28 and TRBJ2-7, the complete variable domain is DVKVTQSSRYLVKRTGEKVFLECVQDMDHENMFWYRQDPGLGLRLIYFSYDVKMKEKGDIPEGYSVSREKKERFSLILESASTNQTSMYLCASGNSGTLYEQYFGPGTRLTVT.

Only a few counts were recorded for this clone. The CDR3 sequence is CASSSYGELFF. The DNA for the CDR3 is TGTGCCAGCAGCTCCTACGGGGAGCTGTTTTTT. The chain combines TRBV7-6 with TRBJ2-2; no clear D. The germline gives CDR1 SGHVS, CDR2 FNYEAQ. V lost 4 bases to trimming and J lost 7 bases, with 4 bases between them. The CDR3 extends over 11 amino acids.

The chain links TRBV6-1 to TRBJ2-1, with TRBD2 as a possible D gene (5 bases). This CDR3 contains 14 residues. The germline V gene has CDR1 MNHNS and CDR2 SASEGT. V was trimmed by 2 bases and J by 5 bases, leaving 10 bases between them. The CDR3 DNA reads TGTGCCAGCAGTGAAAAACGAGGGAACAATGAGCAGTTCTTC. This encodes CASSEKRGNNEQFF.

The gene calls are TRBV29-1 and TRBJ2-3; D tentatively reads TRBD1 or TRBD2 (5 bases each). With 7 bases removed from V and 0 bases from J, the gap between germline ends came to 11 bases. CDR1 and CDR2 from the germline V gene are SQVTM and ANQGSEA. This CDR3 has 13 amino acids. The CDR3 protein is CSGDLGSTDTQYF. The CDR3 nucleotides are TGCAGCGGGGACCTCGGGAGCACAGATACGCAGTATTTT.

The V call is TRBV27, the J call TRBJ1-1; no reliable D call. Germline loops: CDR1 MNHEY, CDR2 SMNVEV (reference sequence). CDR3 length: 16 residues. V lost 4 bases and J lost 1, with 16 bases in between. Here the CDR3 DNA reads TGTGCCAGCAGTTCCCCGCACACCCGAGGGAACACTGAAGCTTTCTTT. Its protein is CASSSPHTRGNTEAFF.

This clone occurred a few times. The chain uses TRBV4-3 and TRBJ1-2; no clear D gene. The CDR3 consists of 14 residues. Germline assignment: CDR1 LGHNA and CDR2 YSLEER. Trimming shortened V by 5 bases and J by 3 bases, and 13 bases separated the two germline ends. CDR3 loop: CASSSIRGDYGYTF. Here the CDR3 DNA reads TGCGCCAGCAGCTCTATCCGTGGTGACTATGGCTACACCTTC.

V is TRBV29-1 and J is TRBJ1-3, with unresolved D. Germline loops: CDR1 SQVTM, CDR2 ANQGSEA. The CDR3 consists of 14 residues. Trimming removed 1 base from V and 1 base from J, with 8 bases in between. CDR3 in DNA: TGCAGCGTTGAAGGTCGGCAGTCTGGAAACACCATATATTTT. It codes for CSVEGRQSGNTIYF.

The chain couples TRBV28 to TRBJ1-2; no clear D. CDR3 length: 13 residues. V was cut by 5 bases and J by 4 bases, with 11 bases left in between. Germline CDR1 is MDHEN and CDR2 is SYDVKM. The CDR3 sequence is CASSLRLSYGYTF. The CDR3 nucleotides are TGTGCCAGCAGTCTGCGATTGAGCTATGGCTACACCTTC.

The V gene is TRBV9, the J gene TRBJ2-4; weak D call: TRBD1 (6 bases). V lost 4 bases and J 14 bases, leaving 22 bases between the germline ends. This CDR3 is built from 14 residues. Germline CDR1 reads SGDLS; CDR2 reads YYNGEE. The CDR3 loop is CASSPHPGDGWKYF. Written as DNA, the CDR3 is TGTGCCAGCAGCCCCCACCCAGGGGATGGATGGAAGTACTTC.

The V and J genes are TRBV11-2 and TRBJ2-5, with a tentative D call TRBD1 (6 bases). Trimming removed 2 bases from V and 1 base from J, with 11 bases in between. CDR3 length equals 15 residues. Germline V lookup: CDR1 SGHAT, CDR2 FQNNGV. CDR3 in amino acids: CASSLNTGPQETQYF. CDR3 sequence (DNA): TGTGCCAGCAGCTTAAACACAGGGCCCCAAGAGACCCAGTACTTC.

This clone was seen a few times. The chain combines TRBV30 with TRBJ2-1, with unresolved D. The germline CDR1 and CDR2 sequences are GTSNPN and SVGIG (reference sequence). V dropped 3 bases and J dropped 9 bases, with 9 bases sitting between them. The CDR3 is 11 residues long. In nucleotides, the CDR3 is TGTGCCTGGAGGGTGCGTGGTGAGCAGTTCTTC. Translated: CAWRVRGEQFF.

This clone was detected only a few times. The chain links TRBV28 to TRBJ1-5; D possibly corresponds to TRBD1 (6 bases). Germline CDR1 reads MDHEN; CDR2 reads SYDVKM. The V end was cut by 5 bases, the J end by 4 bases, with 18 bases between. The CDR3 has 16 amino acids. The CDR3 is CASSQPGHSFNQPQHF. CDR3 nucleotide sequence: TGTGCCAGCAGTCAACCGGGACACAGTTTTAATCAGCCCCAGCATTTT.

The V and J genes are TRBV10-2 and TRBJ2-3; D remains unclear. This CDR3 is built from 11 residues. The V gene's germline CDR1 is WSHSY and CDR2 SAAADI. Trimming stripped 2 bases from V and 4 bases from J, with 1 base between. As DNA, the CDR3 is TGCGCCAGCAGTGAGGCAGATACGCAGTATTTT. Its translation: CASSEADTQYF.

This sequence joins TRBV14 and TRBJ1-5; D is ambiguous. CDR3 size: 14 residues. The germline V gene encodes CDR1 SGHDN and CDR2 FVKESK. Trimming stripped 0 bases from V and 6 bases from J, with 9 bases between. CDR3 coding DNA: TGTGCCAGCAGCCAAGATTCCGGGGTTCAGCCCCAGCATTTT. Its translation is CASSQDSGVQPQHF.

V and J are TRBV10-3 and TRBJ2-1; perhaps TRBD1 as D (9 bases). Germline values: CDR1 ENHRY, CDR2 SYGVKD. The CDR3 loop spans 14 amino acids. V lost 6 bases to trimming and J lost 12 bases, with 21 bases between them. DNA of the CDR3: TGTGCCATCAGGGACAGGGGAGCGGGAGATTGGCAGTTCTTC. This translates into CAIRDRGAGDWQFF.

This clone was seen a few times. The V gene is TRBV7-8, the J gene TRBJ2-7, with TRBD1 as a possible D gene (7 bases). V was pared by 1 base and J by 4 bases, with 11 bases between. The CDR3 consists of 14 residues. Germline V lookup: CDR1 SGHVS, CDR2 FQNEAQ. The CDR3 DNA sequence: TGTGCCAGCAGCTTAGAAGCAGGGGGGTACGAGCAGTACTTC. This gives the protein CASSLEAGGYEQYF.

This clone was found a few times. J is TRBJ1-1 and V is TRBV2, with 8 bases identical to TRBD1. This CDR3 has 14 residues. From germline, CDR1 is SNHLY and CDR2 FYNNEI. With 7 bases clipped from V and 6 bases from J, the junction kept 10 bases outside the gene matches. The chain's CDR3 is CASIEWGTGAEAFF. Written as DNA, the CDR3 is TGTGCCAGCATCGAATGGGGGACAGGCGCTGAAGCTTTCTTT. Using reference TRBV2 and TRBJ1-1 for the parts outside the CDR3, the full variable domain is EPEVTQTPSHQVTQMGQEVILRCVPISNHLYFYWYRQILGQKVEFLVSFYNNEISEKSEIFDDQFSVERPDGSNFTLKIRSTKLEDSAMYFCASIEWGTGAEAFFGQGTRLTVV.

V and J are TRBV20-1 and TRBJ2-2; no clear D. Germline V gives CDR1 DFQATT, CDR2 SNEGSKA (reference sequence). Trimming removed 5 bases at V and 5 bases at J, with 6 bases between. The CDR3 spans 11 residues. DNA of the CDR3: TGCAGTGCTGAGATAACCGGGGAGCTGTTTTTT. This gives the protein CSAEITGELFF.